This TCR beta chain was retrieved from a study of shared clonotypes between healthy human individuals. A deep-level run was used for the assay. Profiling relied on immunoSEQ multiplex PCR, and the TCRdb table lists in-frame clones only, not all of them. The sample lists 500,000 to 650,000 clones; around 77% were seen once. Those who donated, Caucasian adults without exception, all lived in Nashville, Tennessee. The trim removed 2 bases at V and 4 bases at J, leaving 7 bases unmatched. The germline V gene has CDR1 MDHEN and CDR2 SYDVKM. CDR3 size: 15 residues. The source is a woman aged 40 to 55 in good health. Some clones in this sample may be carry-over from other donors' samples. Sequenced input: PBMCs. The chain has TRBV28 and TRBJ1-2; TRBD1 aligns across 7 bases. The CDR3 DNA is TGTGCCAGCAGTTTAGCCGGACAGGTCGGCTATGGCTACACCTTC. As protein: CASSLAGQVGYGYTF.